This is a list of T cell receptor beta chains from one sample in a study of beta chain features in type 1 diabetes. The protocol was immunoSEQ multiplex PCR, while the TCRdb copy is restricted to in-frame clones and leaves out a portion. The sample lists 160,000 or so clones, around 9.7% occurring once. The source material was central memory CD4+ T cells from blood. Receptors originate from a woman in her twenties or thirties with type 1 diabetes. CDR3s include the opening cysteine and the closing phenylalanine or tryptophan. D genes are given only for firm matches. Clone size is stated in some rows and not others, as once, few, many or a class when expanded.

cdr3_aa	cdr3_nt	d_call	v_call	j_call	clone_size
CASRVVVQETQYF	TGCGCCAGCCGGGTTGTAGTCCAAGAGACCCAGTACTTC	.	TRBV5-1	TRBJ2-5	few
CASSPDNSNQPQHF	TGTGCCAGCTCACCCGACAATAGCAATCAGCCCCAGCATTTT	.	TRBV18	TRBJ1-5	.
CSVEQTGKLFF	TGCAGCGTTGAGCAGACAGGAAAACTGTTTTTT	.	TRBV29-1	TRBJ1-4	.
CSEGDGYTF	TGCAGCGAAGGGGATGGCTACACCTTC	.	TRBV29-1	TRBJ1-2	.
CAWRSRSSYNEQFF	TGTGCCTGGAGATCGCGATCTTCCTACAATGAGCAGTTCTTC	.	TRBV30	TRBJ2-1	.
CASSPRTGETYGYTF	TGTGCCAGCTCACCTAGGACAGGGGAGACCTATGGCTACACCTTC	TRBD1	TRBV18	TRBJ1-2	.
CASSLAYEQYF	TGTGCCAGCAGCCTCGCGTACGAGCAGTACTTC	.	TRBV28	TRBJ2-7	.
CASSPNRGKRTGELFF	TGCGCCAGCAGCCCTAACAGGGGGAAGAGAACCGGGGAGCTGTTTTTT	TRBD1	TRBV5-1	TRBJ2-2	.
CASSPRLALHNEQFF	TGTGCCAGCAGTCCCAGACTAGCACTTCACAATGAGCAGTTCTTC	TRBD2	TRBV25-1	TRBJ2-1	.
CASSPGLAGDTQYF	TGTGCCAGCAGCCCCGGACTAGCAGGGGATACGCAGTATTTT	TRBD2	TRBV7-9	TRBJ2-3	few
CASKAGGATNEKLFF	TGTGCCAGCAAGGCAGGAGGTGCAACTAATGAAAAACTGTTTTTT	.	TRBV6-5	TRBJ1-4	.
CASSIGQGTQASTDTQYF	TGCGCCAGCAGCATAGGACAGGGGACCCAGGCCTCCACAGATACGCAGTATTTT	TRBD1	TRBV5-1	TRBJ2-3	few
CASSLEAGNTIYF	TGTGCCAGCAGTTTGGAGGCTGGAAACACCATATATTTT	.	TRBV28	TRBJ1-3	.
CASSPPARTTEDTQYF	TGTGCCAGCTCACCACCGGCCAGGACTACGGAAGATACGCAGTATTTT	.	TRBV18	TRBJ2-3	.
CAWSRNRGTDTQYF	TGTGCCTGGAGTAGGAACCGGGGTACAGATACGCAGTATTTT	.	TRBV30	TRBJ2-3	few
CASIRQTDNTEAFF	TGTGCCAGCATCAGACAGACCGATAACACTGAAGCTTTCTTT	.	TRBV28	TRBJ1-1	.
CAWGLTSGRPDTQYF	TGTGCCTGGGGACTGACTAGCGGGAGACCAGATACGCAGTATTTT	TRBD2	TRBV30	TRBJ2-3	few
CASSQRRTASGANVLTF	TGTGCCAGCAGCCAACGCCGGACAGCCTCTGGGGCCAACGTCCTGACTTTC	.	TRBV5-4	TRBJ2-6	.
CASSLVTGVKTEAFF	TGCGCCAGCAGCTTGGTAACAGGGGTGAAAACTGAAGCTTTCTTT	TRBD1	TRBV5-1	TRBJ1-1	few
CASSWDTSNQPQHF	TGTGCCAGTAGTTGGGACACTAGCAATCAGCCCCAGCATTTT	.	TRBV19	TRBJ1-5	.
CASSLSGGGSNQPQHF	TGTGCCAGCTCACTCTCAGGGGGCGGTAGCAATCAGCCCCAGCATTTT	TRBD1	TRBV18	TRBJ1-5	few
CASSLARFSYEQYF	TGTGCCAGCAGCTTAGCCAGGTTTAGTTACGAGCAGTACTTC	.	TRBV7-8	TRBJ2-7	few
CSVLPGQNTGELFF	TGCAGCGTTTTACCGGGACAGAACACCGGGGAGCTGTTTTTT	.	TRBV29-1	TRBJ2-2	few
CASSPGLAGDGDEQYF	TGTGCCAGCTCACCGGGACTAGCGGGAGACGGGGACGAGCAGTACTTC	TRBD2	TRBV18	TRBJ2-7	.
CASGRARNDNEQFF	TGTGCCAGCGGGAGGGCTAGAAACGACAATGAGCAGTTCTTC	TRBD2	TRBV6-5	TRBJ2-1	.
CASSISANQPQHF	TGTGCCAGTAGTATCAGCGCGAATCAGCCCCAGCATTTT	.	TRBV19	TRBJ1-5	few
CASSLVEGSYNEQFF	TGCGCCAGCAGCTTGGTCGAGGGATCCTACAATGAGCAGTTCTTC	.	TRBV5-1	TRBJ2-1	few
CASSMSGKRNSGELFF	TGTGCCAGTAGTATGAGCGGGAAACGGAACAGCGGGGAGCTGTTTTTT	TRBD2	TRBV19	TRBJ2-2	few
CASSLLADSTDTQYF	TGCGCCAGCAGCTTGCTAGCGGATAGCACAGATACGCAGTATTTT	TRBD2	TRBV5-1	TRBJ2-3	.
CSASRQDTDTQYF	TGCAGCGCTTCTAGACAGGACACAGATACGCAGTATTTT	.	TRBV29-1	TRBJ2-3	.
CASSLTSPSYNEQFF	TGTGCCAGCAGCTTAACTAGCCCCTCCTACAATGAGCAGTTCTTC	.	TRBV7-9	TRBJ2-1	.
CASSLVSDYGYTF	TGTGCCAGCAGCTTGGTGTCTGACTATGGCTACACCTTC	.	TRBV5-8	TRBJ1-2	.
CASSLASAGAGEKLFF	TGCGCCAGCAGCTTGGCCTCGGCGGGGGCGGGAGAAAAACTGTTTTTT	.	TRBV5-1	TRBJ1-4	few